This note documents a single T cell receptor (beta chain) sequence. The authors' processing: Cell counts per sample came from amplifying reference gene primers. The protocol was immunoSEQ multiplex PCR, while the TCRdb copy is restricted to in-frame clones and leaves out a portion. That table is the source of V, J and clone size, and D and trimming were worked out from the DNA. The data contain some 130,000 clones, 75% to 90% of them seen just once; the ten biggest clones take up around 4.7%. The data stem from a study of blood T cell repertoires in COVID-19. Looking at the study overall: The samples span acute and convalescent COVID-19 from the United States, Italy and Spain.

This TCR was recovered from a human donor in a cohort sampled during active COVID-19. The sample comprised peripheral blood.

The CDR3 DNA sequence: TGTGCCAGCAGAGCTGACAGAGTTGGCGGCTACACCTTC. Its protein product is CASRADRVGGYTF. V gene TRBV6-5 combines with J gene TRBJ1-2, with a possible D match to TRBD1 (5 bases). Trimming removed 6 bases at V and 8 bases at J, with 16 bases between. Germline V lookup: CDR1 MNHEY, CDR2 SVGAGI. The CDR3 consists of 13 residues.